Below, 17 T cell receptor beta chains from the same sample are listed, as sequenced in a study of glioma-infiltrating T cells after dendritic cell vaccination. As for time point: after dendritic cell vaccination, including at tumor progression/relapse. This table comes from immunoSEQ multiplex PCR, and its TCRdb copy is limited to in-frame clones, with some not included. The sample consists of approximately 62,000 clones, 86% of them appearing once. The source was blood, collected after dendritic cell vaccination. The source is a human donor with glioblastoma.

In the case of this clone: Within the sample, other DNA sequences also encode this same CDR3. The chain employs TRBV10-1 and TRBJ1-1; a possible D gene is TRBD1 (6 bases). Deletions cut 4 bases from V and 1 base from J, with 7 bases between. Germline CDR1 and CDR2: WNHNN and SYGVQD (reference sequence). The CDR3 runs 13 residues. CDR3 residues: CASSGGGNTEAFF. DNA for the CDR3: TGCGCCAGCAGTGGAGGGGGGAACACTGAAGCTTTCTTT.

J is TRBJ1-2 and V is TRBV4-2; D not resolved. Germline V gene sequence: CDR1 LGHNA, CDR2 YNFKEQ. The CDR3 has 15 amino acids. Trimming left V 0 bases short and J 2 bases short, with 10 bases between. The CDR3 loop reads CASSQDFGENYGYTF. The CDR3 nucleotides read TGTGCCAGCAGCCAAGACTTTGGAGAGAACTATGGCTACACCTTC.

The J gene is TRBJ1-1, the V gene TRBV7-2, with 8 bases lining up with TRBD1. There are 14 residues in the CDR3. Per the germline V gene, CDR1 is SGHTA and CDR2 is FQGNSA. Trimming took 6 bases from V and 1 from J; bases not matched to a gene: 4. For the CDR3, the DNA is TGTGCCAGCAGTCGACAGGGGCGGAACACTGAAGCTTTCTTT. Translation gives CASSRQGRNTEAFF.

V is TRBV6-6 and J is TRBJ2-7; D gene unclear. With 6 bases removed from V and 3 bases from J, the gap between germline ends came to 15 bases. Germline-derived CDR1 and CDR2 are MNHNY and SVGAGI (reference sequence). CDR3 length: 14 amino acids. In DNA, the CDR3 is TGTGCCAGCAGCCGAGGCCTCGGGTTCTACGAGCAGTACTTC. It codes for CASSRGLGFYEQYF.

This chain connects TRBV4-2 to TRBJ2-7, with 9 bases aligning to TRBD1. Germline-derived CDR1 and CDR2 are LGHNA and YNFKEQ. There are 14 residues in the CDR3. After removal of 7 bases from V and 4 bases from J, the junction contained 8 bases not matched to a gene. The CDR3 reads CASTPGQGSYEQYF. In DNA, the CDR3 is TGTGCCAGCACCCCGGGACAGGGATCATACGAGCAGTACTTC.

In DNA, the CDR3 is TGCGCCAGCAGCTCGCGGACAGGGGGCAACTATGGCTACACCTTC. Translation gives CASSSRTGGNYGYTF. The chain links TRBV5-1 to TRBJ1-2, with 11 bases fitting TRBD1. The CDR3 sequence is 15 residues long. Losses at the gene ends were 3 bases for V and 2 bases for J; bases not matched to a gene: 3. CDR1 and CDR2 (germline): SGHRS, YFSETQ. The whole variable domain, filled in from reference TRBV5-1 and TRBJ1-2, reads KAGVTQTPRYLIKTRGQQVTLSCSPISGHRSVSWYQQTPGQGLQFLFEYFSETQRNKGNFPGRFSGRQFSNSRSEMNVSTLELGDSALYLCASSSRTGGNYGYTFGSGTRLTVV.

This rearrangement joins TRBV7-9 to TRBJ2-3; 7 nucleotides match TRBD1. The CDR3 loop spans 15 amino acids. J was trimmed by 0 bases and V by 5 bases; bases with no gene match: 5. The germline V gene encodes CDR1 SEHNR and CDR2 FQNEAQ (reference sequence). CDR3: CASSEQGSSTDTQYF. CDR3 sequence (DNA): TGTGCCAGCAGCGAACAGGGGTCTAGCACAGATACGCAGTATTTT.

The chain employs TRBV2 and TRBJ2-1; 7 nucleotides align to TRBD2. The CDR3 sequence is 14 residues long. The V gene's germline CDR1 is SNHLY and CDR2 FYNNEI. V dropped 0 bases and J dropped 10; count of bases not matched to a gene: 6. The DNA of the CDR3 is TGTGCCAGCAGTGAAGCGCAGCCGGGACTAGAGCAGTTCTTC. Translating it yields CASSEAQPGLEQFF.

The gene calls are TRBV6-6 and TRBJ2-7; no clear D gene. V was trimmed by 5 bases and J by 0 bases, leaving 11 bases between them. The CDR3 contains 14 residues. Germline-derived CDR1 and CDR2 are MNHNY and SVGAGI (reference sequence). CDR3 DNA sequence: TGTGCCAGCAGTCTCGAACCGGGCTCCTACGAGCAGTACTTC. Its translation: CASSLEPGSYEQYF.

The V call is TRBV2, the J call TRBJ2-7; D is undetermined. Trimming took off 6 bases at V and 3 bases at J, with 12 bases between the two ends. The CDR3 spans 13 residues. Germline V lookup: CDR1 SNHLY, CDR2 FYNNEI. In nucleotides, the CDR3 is TGTGCCAGCAGACGGGTGGCGAGCTACGAGCAGTACTTC. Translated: CASRRVASYEQYF.

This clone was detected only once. In DNA form, the CDR3 reads TGTGCCAGTAGTATAGGGCAGGGTCTTCACGAGCAGTACTTC. It translates to CASSIGQGLHEQYF. The rearrangement joins TRBV19 to TRBJ2-7, with a possible D match to TRBD1 (5 bases). In germline, CDR1 is LNHDA, CDR2 SQIVND (reference sequence). Between the trimmed V and J ends, which lost 1 base and 5 bases, there was a span of 12 bases. This CDR3 comprises 14 residues.

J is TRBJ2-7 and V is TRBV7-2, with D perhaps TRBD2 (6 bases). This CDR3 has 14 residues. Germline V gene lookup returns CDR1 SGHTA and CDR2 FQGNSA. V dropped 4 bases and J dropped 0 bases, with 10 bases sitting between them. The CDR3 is CASSSPGDSYEQYF. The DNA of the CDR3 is TGTGCCAGCAGCTCCCCGGGGGACTCCTACGAGCAGTACTTC.

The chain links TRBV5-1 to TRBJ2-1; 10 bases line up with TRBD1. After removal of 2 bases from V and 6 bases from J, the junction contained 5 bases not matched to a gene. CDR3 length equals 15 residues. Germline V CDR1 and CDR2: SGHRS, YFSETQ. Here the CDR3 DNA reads TGCGCCAGCAGCTTTGCCGGGACAGGGGTCAATGAGCAGTTCTTC. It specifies CASSFAGTGVNEQFF.

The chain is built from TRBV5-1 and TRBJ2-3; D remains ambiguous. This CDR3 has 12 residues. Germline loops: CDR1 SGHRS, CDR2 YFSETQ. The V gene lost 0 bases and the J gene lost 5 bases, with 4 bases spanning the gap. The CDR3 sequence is CASSLAGDTQYF. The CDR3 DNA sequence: TGCGCCAGCAGCTTGGCAGGAGATACGCAGTATTTT.

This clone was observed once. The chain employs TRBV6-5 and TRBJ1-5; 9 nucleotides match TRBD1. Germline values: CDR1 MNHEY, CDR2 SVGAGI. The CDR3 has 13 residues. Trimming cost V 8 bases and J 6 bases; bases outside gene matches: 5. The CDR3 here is CASGDRVGQPQHF. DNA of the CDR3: TGTGCCAGCGGGGACAGGGTGGGTCAGCCCCAGCATTTT.

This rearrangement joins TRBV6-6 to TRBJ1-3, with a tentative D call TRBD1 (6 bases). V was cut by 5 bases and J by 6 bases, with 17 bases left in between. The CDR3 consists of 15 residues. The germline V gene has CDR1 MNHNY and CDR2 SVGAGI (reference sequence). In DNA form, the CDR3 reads TGTGCCAGCAGTAACGACCAGGGGCAGATAAACACCATATATTTT. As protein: CASSNDQGQINTIYF.

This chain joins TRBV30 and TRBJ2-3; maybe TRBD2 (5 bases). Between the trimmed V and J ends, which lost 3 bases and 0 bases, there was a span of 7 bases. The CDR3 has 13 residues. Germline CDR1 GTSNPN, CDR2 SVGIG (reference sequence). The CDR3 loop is CAWSGDSTDTQYF. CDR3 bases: TGTGCCTGGAGCGGGGATAGCACAGATACGCAGTATTTT. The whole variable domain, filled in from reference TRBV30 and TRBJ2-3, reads SQTIHQWPATLVQPVGSPLSLECTVEGTSNPNLYWYRQAAGRGLQLLFYSVGIGQISSEVPQNLSASRPQDRQFILSSKKLLLSDSGFYLCAWSGDSTDTQYFGPGTRLTVL.